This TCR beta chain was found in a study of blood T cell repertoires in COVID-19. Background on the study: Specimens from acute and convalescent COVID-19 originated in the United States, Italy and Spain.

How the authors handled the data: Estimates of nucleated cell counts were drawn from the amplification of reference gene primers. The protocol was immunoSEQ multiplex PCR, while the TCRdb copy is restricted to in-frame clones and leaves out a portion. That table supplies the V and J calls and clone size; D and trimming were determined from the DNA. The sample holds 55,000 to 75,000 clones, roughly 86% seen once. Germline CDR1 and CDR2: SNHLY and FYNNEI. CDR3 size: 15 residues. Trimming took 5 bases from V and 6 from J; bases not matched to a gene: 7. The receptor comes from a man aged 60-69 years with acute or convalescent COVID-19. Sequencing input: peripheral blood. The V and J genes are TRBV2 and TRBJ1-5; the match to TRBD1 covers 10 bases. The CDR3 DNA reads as TGTGCCAGCAGTACGACAGGGGGCAAGAGTCAGCCCCAGCATTTT. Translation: CASSTTGGKSQPQHF.